This TCR beta chain was observed in a study of T cell responses to AZD1222 COVID-19 vaccine. Study-level findings and limits: Only six or seven AZD1222 recipients tested seropositive at baseline. Among the donors, most were white British and more were female, and clonal diversity was possibly underestimated.

Germline values: CDR1 SQVTM, CDR2 ANQGSEA. This CDR3 has 11 amino acids. The V gene lost 7 bases and the J gene lost 6 bases, with 12 bases spanning the gap. The data were produced by immunoSEQ multiplex PCR, yet TCRdb's version contains in-frame clones alone and is incomplete. The sample consists of about 120,000 clones, less than 90% of them appearing once. Worth noting for this clone: Its antigen is still unknown.

This sequence was found in an adult in good health. The V and J genes are TRBV29-1 and TRBJ1-1; D call uncertain. The source material was peripheral blood, sampled on day 0 of AZD1222 vaccination. The CDR3 region is CSARKSPEAFF. The CDR3 DNA is TGCAGCGCACGTAAATCCCCTGAAGCTTTCTTT.